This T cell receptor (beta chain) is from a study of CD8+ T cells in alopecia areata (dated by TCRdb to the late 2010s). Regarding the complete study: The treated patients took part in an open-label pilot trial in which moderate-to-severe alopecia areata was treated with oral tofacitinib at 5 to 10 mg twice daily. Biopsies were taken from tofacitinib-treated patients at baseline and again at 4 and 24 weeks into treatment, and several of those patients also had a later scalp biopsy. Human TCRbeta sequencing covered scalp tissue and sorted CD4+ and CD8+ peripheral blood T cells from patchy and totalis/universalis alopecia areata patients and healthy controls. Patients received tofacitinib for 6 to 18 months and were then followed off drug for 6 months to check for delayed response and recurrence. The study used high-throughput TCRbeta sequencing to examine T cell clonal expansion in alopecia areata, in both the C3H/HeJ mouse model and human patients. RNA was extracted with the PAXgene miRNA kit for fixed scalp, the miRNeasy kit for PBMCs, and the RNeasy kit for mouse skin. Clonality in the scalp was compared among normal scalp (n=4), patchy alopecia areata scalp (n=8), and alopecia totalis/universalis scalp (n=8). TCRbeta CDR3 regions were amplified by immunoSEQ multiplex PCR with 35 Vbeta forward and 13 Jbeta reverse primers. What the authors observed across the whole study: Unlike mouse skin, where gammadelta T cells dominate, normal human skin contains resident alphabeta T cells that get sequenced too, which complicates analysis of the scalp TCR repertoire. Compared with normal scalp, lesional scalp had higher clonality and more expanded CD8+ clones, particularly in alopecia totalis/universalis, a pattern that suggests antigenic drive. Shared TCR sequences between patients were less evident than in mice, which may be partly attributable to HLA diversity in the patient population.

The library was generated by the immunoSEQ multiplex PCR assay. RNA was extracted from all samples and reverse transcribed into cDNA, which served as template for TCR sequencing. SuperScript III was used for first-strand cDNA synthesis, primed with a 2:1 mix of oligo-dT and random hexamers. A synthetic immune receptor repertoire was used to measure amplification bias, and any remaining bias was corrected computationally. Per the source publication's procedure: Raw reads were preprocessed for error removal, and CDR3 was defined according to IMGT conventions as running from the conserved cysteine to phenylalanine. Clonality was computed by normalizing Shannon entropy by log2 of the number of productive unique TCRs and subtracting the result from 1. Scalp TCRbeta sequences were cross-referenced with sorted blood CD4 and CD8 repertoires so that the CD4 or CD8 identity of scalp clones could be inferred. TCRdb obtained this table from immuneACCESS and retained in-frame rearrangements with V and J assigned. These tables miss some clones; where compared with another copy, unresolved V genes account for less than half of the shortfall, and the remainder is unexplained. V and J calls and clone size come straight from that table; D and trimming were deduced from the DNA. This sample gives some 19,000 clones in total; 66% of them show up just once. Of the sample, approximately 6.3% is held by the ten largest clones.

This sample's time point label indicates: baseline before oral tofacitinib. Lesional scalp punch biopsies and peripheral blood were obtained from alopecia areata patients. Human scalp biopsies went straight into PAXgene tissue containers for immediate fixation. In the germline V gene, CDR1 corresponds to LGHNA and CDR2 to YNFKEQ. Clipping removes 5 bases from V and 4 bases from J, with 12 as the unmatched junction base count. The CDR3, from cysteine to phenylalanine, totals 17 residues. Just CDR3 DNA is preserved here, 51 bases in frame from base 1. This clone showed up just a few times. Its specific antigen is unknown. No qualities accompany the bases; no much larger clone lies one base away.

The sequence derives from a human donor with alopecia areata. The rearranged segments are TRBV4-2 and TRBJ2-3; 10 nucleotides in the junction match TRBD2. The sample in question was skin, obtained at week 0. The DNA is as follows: TGTGCCAGCAGCGCACAGACATCAGCGGGGGGGCCAGATACGCAGTATTTT. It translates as CASSAQTSAGGPDTQYF.